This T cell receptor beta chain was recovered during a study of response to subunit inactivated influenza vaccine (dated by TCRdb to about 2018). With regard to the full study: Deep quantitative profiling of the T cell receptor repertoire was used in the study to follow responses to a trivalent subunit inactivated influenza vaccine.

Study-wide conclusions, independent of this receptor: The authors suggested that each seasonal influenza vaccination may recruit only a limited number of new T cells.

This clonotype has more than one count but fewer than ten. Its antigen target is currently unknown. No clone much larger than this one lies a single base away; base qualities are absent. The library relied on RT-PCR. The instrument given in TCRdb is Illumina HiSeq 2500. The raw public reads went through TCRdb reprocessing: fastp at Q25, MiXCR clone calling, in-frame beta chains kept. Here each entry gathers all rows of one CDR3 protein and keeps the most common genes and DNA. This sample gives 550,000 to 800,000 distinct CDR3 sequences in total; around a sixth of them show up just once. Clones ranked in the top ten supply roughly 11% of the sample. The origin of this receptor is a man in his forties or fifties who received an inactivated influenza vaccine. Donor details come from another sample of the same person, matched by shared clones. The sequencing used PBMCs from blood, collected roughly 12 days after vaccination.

At the DNA level, the sequence is TGTGCCAGCAGTTTATCTAGACAGGACTACTCCTCCTACGAGCAGTACTTC. Translated, this is CASSLSRQDYSSYEQYF. The chain was built from TRBV28 and TRBJ2-7; the D assignment is uncertain and may be TRBD1 or TRBD2, with 6 bases supporting each. Including the terminal cysteine and phenylalanine, the CDR3 comprises 17 residues. Kept here is only the CDR3 DNA, which spans 51 bases and is read in frame from base 1. Sequences MDHEN (CDR1) and SYDVKM (CDR2) are obtained from the germline V gene. At the junction V is shortened by 1 base and J by 0 bases, with 16 bases in between.